This T cell receptor (beta chain) derives from a study of cytomegalovirus exposure and HLA in healthy donors. Whole-study context: As an earlier analysis found, around 200 million T cells yielded approximately 110 million unique TCR beta sequences.

Study-level findings and limits: In vitro, a few CMV-associated chains proved specific for CMV antigens. The only immune exposure information that was available was CMV serostatus. Fewer than 200 TCR beta chains were listed as cytomegalovirus-associated.

PCR primers comprised 60 Vbeta and 13 Jbeta primers. Measured with immunoSEQ multiplex PCR; TCRdb has only the in-frame clones, and not every one. Counted here are under 300,000 clones, roughly four fifths occurring once; the ten biggest clones make up almost 8%. CDR1 is MGHRA, CDR2 YSYEKL, per germline. V was shortened by 0 bases and J by 8 bases, with 11 bases between the two germline ends. The CDR3 contains 14 residues. Worth noting for this clone: The antigen is undetermined.

This chain links TRBV4-1 with TRBJ2-1; D uncertain. The sample consisted of PBMCs. The source is an older woman in good health and CMV-seropositive. This chain's CDR3 is CASSQDSALDEQFF. CDR3 DNA: TGCGCCAGCAGCCAAGATAGTGCTCTTGATGAGCAGTTCTTC.